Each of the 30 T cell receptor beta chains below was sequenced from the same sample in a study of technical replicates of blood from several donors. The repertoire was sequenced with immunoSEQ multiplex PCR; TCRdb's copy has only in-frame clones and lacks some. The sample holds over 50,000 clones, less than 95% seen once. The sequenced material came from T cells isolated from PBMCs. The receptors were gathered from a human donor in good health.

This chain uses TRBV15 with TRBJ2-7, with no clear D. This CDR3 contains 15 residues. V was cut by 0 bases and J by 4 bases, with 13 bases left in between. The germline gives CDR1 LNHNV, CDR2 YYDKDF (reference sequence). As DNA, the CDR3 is TGTGCCACCAGCAGAGATCGTGTCGGGTTTTACGAGCAGTACTTC. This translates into CATSRDRVGFYEQYF.

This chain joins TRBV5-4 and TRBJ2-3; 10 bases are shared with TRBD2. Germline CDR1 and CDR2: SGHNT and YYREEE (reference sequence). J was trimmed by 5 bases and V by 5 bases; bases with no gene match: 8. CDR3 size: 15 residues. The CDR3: CASSPSGGEIDTQYF. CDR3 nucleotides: TGTGCCAGCAGTCCCAGCGGGGGGGAAATAGATACGCAGTATTTT.

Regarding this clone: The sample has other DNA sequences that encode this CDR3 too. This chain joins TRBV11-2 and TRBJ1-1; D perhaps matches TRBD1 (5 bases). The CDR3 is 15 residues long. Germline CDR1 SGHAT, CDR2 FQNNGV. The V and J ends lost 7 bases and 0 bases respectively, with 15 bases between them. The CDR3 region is CASKGLDIMNTEAFF. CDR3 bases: TGTGCCAGCAAGGGATTGGACATCATGAACACTGAAGCTTTCTTT.

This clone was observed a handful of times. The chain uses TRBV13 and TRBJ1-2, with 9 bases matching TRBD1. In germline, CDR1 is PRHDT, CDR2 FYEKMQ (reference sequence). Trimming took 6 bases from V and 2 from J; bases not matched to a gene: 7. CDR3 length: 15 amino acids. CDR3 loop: CASSSTGTGNYGYTF. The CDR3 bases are TGTGCCAGCAGTAGTACCGGGACAGGGAACTATGGCTACACCTTC.

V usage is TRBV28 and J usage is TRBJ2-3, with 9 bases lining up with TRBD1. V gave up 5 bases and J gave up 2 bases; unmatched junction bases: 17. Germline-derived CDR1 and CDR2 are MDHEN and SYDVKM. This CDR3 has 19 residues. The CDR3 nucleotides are TGTGCCAGCAGTGGCTGGGGACAGGGAGGGTTCAGAGACACAGATACGCAGTATTTT. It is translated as CASSGWGQGGFRDTDTQYF.

CDR3 protein: CASSGSRVSYEQYF. The CDR3 DNA follows: TGTGCCAGCAGTGGGAGTAGAGTCTCCTACGAGCAGTACTTC. The chain employs TRBV28 and TRBJ2-7; weak D call: TRBD2 (5 bases). The ends were cut back, 5 bases at V and 0 bases at J, with 11 bases in the middle. This CDR3 has 14 amino acids. Germline V gene lookup returns CDR1 MDHEN and CDR2 SYDVKM.

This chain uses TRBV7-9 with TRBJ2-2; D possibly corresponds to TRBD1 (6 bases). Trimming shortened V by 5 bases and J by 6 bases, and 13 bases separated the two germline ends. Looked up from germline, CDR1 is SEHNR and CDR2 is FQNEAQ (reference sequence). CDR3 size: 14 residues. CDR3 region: CASSITDSSGELFF. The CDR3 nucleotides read TGTGCCAGCAGCATAACGGACAGTTCCGGGGAGCTGTTTTTT.

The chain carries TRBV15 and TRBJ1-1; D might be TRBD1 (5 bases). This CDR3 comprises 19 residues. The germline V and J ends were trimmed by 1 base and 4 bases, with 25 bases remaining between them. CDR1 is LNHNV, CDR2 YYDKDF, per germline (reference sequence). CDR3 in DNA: TGTGCCACCAGCAGAGGCTCCGAGGGGAGGGGCGGGGTGGCCACTGAAGCTTTCTTT. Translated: CATSRGSEGRGGVATEAFF. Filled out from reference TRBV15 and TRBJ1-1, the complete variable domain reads DAMVIQNPRYQVTQFGKPVTLSCSQTLNHNVMYWYQQKSSQAPKLLFHYYDKDFNNEADTPDNFQSRRPNTSFCFLDIRSPGLGDTAMYLCATSRGSEGRGGVATEAFFGQGTRLTVV.

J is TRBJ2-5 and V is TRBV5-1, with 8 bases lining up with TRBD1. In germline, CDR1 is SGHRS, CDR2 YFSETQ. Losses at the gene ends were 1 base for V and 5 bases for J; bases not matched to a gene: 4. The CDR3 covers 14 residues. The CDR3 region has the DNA TGCGCCAGCAGCTTGCTACCAGGGGGCGAGACCCAGTACTTC. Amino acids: CASSLLPGGETQYF.

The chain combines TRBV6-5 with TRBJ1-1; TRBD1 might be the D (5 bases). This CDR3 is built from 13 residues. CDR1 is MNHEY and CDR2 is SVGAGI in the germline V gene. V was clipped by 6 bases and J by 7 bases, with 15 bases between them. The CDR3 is CASRPIKRGEAFF. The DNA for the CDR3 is TGTGCCAGCAGGCCTATTAAAAGGGGTGAAGCTTTCTTT.

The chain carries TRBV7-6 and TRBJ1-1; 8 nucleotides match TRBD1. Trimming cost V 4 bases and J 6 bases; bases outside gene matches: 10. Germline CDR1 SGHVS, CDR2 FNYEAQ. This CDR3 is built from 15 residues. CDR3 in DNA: TGTGCCAGCAGCTCGCATAAGGACAGGGACCCTGAAGCTTTCTTT. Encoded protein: CASSSHKDRDPEAFF.

The CDR3 protein is CASSAGGPNTEAFF. CDR3 in DNA: TGCGCCAGCAGCGCGGGGGGGCCGAACACTGAAGCTTTCTTT. The V gene is TRBV5-1, the J gene TRBJ1-1; tentatively, D is TRBD1 (6 bases). With 4 bases removed from V and 1 base from J, the gap between germline ends came to 11 bases. The CDR3 length is 14 residues. Germline V gene sequence: CDR1 SGHRS, CDR2 YFSETQ.

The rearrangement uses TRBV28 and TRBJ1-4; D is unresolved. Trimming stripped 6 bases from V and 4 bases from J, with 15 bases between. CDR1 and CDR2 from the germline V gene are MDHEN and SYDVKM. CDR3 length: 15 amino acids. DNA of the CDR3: TGTGCCAGCAGCGATACTGGCGGAGATAATGAAAAACTGTTTTTT. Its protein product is CASSDTGGDNEKLFF.

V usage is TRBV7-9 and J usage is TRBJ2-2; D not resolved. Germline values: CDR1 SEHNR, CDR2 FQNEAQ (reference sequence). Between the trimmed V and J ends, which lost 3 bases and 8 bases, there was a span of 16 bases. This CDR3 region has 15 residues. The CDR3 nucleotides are TGTGCCAGCAGCTTTCCCCAACGCTACGAGGGGGAGCTGTTTTTT. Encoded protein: CASSFPQRYEGELFF.

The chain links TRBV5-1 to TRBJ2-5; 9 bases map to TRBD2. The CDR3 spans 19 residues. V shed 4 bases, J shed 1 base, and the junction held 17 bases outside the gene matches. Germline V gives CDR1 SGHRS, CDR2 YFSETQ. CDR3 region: CASSVGLGLAGVIQETQYF. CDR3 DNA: TGCGCCAGCAGCGTTGGTTTGGGTTTAGCGGGGGTGATCCAAGAGACCCAGTACTTC.

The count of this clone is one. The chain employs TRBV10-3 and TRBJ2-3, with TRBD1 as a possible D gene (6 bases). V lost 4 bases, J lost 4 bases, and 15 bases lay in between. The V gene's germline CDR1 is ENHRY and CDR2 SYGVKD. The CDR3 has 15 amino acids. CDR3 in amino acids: CAISASPPGADTQYF. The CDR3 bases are TGTGCCATCAGTGCTAGCCCCCCAGGGGCAGATACGCAGTATTTT.

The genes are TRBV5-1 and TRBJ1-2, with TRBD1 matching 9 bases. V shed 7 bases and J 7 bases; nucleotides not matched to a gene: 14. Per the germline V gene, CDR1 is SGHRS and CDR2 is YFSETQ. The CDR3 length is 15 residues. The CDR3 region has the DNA TGCGCCAGCGGGGGACAGGGACCTTGGGAATCTGGCTACACCTTC. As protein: CASGGQGPWESGYTF.

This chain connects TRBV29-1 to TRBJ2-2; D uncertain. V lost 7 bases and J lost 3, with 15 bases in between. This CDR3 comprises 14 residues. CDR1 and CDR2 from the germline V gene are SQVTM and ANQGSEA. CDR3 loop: CSARRTPDTGELFF. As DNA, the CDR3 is TGCAGCGCACGTAGAACCCCGGACACCGGGGAGCTGTTTTTT.

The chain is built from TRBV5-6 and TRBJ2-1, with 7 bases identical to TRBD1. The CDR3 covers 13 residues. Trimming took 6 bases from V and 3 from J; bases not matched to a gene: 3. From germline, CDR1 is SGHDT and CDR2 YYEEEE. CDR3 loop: CASNRDSYNEQFF. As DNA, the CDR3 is TGTGCCAGCAATAGGGACAGCTACAATGAGCAGTTCTTC.

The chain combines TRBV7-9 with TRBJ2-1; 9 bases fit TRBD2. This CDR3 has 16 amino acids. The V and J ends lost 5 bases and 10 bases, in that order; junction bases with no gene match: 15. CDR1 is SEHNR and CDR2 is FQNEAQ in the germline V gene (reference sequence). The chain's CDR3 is CASSPRLAVAVGEQFF. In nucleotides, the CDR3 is TGTGCCAGCAGCCCACGACTAGCGGTAGCAGTAGGCGAGCAGTTCTTC.

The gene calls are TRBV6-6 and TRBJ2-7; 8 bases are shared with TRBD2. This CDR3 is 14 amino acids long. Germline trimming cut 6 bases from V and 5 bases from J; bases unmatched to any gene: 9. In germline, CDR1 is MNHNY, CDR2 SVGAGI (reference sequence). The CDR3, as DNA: TGTGCCAGCAGCAAAAGCGGGAGTTTTGACGAGCAGTACTTC. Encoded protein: CASSKSGSFDEQYF.

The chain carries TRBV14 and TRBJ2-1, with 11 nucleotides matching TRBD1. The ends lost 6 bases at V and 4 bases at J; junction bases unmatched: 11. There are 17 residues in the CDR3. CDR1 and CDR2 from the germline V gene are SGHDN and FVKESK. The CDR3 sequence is CASSQDRGRLSYNEQFF. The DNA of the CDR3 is TGTGCCAGCAGTCAGGACAGGGGGCGGCTTTCTTACAATGAGCAGTTCTTC.

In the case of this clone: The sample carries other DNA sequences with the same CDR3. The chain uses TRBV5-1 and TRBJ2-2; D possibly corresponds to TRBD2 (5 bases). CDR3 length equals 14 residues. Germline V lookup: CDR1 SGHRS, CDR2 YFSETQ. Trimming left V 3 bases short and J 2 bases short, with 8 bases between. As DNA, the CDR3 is TGCGCCAGCAGCTGGACTGGCAACACCGGGGAGCTGTTTTTT. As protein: CASSWTGNTGELFF.

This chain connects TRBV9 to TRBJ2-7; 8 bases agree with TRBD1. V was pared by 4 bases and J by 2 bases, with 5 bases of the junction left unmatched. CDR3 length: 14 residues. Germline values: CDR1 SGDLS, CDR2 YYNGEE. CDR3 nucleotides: TGTGCCAGCAGCCACCGGGACAGGCCCTACGAGCAGTACTTC. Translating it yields CASSHRDRPYEQYF.

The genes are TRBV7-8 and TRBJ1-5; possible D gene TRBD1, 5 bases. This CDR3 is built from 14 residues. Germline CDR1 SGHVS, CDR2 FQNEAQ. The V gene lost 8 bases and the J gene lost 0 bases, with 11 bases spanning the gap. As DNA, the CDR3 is TGTGCCAGCGGGCAGGGTTATAGCAATCAGCCCCAGCATTTT. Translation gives CASGQGYSNQPQHF.

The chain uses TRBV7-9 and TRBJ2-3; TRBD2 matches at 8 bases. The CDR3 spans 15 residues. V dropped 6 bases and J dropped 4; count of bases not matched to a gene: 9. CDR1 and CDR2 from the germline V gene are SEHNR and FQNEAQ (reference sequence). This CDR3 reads CASSFPAGDPDTQYF. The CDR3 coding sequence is TGTGCCAGCAGTTTTCCAGCGGGAGATCCAGATACGCAGTATTTT.

The CDR3 nucleotides are TGTGCCAGCAGCTCAGGACAGTTCTCTAATGAAAAACTGTTTTTT. Its translation is CASSSGQFSNEKLFF. This chain connects TRBV11-3 to TRBJ1-4; D possibly corresponds to TRBD1 (6 bases). This CDR3 spans 15 amino acids. V was pared by 4 bases and J by 3 bases, with 12 bases between. Germline V gene lookup returns CDR1 SGHNT and CDR2 YENEEA.

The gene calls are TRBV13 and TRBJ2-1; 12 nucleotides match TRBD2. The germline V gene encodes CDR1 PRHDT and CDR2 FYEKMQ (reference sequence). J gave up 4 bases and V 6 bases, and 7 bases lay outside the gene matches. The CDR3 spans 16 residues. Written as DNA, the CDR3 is TGTGCCAGCAGACCCACGGGGACTAGCGGGTACAATGAGCAGTTCTTC. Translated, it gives CASRPTGTSGYNEQFF.

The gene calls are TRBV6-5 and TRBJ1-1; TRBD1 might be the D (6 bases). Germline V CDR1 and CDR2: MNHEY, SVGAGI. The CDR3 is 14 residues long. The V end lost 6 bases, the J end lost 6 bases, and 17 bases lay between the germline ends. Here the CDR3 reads CASRRGGNVAEAFF. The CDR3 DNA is TGTGCCAGCAGAAGGGGGGGGAACGTTGCTGAAGCTTTCTTT.

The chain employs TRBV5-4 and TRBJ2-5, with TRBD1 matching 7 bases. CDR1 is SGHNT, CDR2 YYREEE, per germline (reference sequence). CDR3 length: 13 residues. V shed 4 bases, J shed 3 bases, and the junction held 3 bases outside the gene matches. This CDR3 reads CASSLGTEETQYF. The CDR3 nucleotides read TGTGCCAGCAGCCTAGGGACAGAAGAGACCCAGTACTTC. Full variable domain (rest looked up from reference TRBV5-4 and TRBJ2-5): ETGVTQSPTHLIKTRGQQVTLRCSSQSGHNTVSWYQQALGQGPQFIFQYYREEENGRGNFPPRFSGLQFPNYSSELNVNALELDDSALYLCASSLGTEETQYFGPGTRLLVL.